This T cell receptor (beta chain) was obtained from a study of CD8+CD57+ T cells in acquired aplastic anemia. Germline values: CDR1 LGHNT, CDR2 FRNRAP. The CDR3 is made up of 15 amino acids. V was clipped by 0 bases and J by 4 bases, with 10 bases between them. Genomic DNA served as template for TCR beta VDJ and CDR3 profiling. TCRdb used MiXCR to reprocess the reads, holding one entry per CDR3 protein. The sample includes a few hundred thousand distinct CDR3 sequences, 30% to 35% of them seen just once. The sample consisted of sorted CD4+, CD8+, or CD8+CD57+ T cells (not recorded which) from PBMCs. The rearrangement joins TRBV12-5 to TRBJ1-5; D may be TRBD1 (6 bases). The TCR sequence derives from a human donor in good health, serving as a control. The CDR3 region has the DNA TGTGCTAGTGGTTTGGTACAGGGCCCAAATCAGCCCCAGCATTTT. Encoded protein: CASGLVQGPNQPQHF.